These T cell receptor beta chains were read from a single sample in a study of blood T cell repertoires in COVID-19. Profiling relied on immunoSEQ multiplex PCR, and the TCRdb table lists in-frame clones only, not all of them. The repertoire holds under 200,000 clones, with around two thirds as singletons. The material sequenced was peripheral blood. The receptors come from a woman aged 80 or over with acute or convalescent COVID-19. Each CDR3 is given with its conserved first and last residue. A D gene is named only where the DNA matches it firmly. Not all rows give a size; the values are once, few, many and, for expanded clones, a class.

cdr3_aa: CAWSVVTLNTEAFF; cdr3_nt: TGTGCCTGGAGTGTCGTAACTCTGAACACTGAAGCTTTCTTT; j_call: TRBJ1-1; d_call: .; v_call: TRBV30; clone_size: .
cdr3_aa: CASSLGQGAYYEQYF; cdr3_nt: TGCGCCAGCAGCTTGGGACAGGGGGCCTACTACGAGCAGTACTTC; j_call: TRBJ2-7; d_call: TRBD1; v_call: TRBV5-1; clone_size: .
cdr3_aa: CASRTGRFTGELFF; cdr3_nt: TGTGCCAGTCGGACAGGGAGATTCACCGGGGAGCTGTTTTTT; j_call: TRBJ2-2; d_call: TRBD1; v_call: TRBV19; clone_size: .
cdr3_aa: CAWSVALGLAGGLHPYEQYF; cdr3_nt: TGTGCCTGGAGCGTAGCACTGGGACTAGCGGGAGGTCTTCACCCCTACGAGCAGTACTTC; j_call: TRBJ2-7; d_call: TRBD2; v_call: TRBV30; clone_size: .
cdr3_aa: CASGGRGGEKLFF; cdr3_nt: TGTGCCAGCGGGGGTCGGGGAGGTGAAAAACTGTTTTTT; j_call: TRBJ1-4; d_call: .; v_call: TRBV7-2; clone_size: .
cdr3_aa: CASSPARGDGELFF; cdr3_nt: TGCGCCAGCAGCCCTGCCAGGGGGGACGGGGAGCTGTTTTTT; j_call: TRBJ2-2; d_call: .; v_call: TRBV5-1; clone_size: once
cdr3_aa: CASSHPPLMETQYF; cdr3_nt: TGTGCCAGCAGCCACCCCCCCTTAATGGAGACCCAGTACTTC; j_call: TRBJ2-5; d_call: .; v_call: TRBV14; clone_size: .
cdr3_aa: CASSFSISDTEAFF; cdr3_nt: TGTGCCAGCAGCTTTTCGATTTCAGACACTGAAGCTTTCTTT; j_call: TRBJ1-1; d_call: .; v_call: TRBV5-6; clone_size: .
cdr3_aa: CASRNLAGFYNEQFF; cdr3_nt: TGTGCCAGCAGAAATCTAGCGGGGTTCTACAATGAGCAGTTCTTC; j_call: TRBJ2-1; d_call: TRBD2; v_call: TRBV27; clone_size: .
cdr3_aa: CASSLNGGTEAFF; cdr3_nt: TGTGCCAGCAGCTTGAACGGAGGTACTGAAGCTTTCTTT; j_call: TRBJ1-1; d_call: .; v_call: TRBV5-4; clone_size: .
cdr3_aa: CATKHRGQGTNTGELFF; cdr3_nt: TGCGCCACCAAGCATAGAGGACAGGGAACGAACACCGGGGAGCTGTTTTTT; j_call: TRBJ2-2; d_call: TRBD1; v_call: TRBV5-1; clone_size: .
cdr3_aa: CASSFAGEQFF; cdr3_nt: TGTGCCAGCAGCTTTGCGGGGGAGCAGTTCTTC; j_call: TRBJ2-1; d_call: .; v_call: TRBV5-4; clone_size: .
cdr3_aa: CASSENQNTEAFF; cdr3_nt: TGCGCCAGCAGTGAGAATCAGAACACTGAAGCTTTCTTT; j_call: TRBJ1-1; d_call: .; v_call: TRBV10-1; clone_size: .
cdr3_aa: CASSRTGGNQPQHF; cdr3_nt: TGTGCCAGCAGTAGGACAGGGGGCAATCAGCCCCAGCATTTT; j_call: TRBJ1-5; d_call: TRBD1; v_call: TRBV2; clone_size: .
cdr3_aa: CASSPPGRRNEKLFF; cdr3_nt: TGTGCCAGCAGTCCCCCCGGGAGGCGTAATGAAAAACTGTTTTTT; j_call: TRBJ1-4; d_call: .; v_call: TRBV28; clone_size: .
cdr3_aa: CASRGRRTSGELFF; cdr3_nt: TGTGCCAGTAGGGGAAGACGTACTTCCGGGGAGCTGTTTTTT; j_call: TRBJ2-2; d_call: .; v_call: TRBV27; clone_size: .
cdr3_aa: CASSLSRRNAVLFF; cdr3_nt: TGTGCCAGCAGCTTATCCCGACGGAATGCGGTTCTGTTTTTT; j_call: TRBJ1-4; d_call: .; v_call: TRBV7-9; clone_size: .
cdr3_aa: CASKKQSTTQETQYF; cdr3_nt: TGTGCCAGCAAAAAACAGTCGACTACCCAAGAGACCCAGTACTTC; j_call: TRBJ2-5; d_call: .; v_call: TRBV2; clone_size: .
cdr3_aa: CASSYDSKAPETQYF; cdr3_nt: TGTGCCAGCAGTTACGACAGCAAGGCCCCCGAGACCCAGTACTTC; j_call: TRBJ2-5; d_call: .; v_call: TRBV6-2/TRBV6-3; clone_size: .
cdr3_aa: CASSEYTGGYEQYF; cdr3_nt: TGTGCCAGCAGTGAATACACAGGGGGCTACGAGCAGTACTTC; j_call: TRBJ2-7; d_call: TRBD1; v_call: TRBV25-1; clone_size: .
cdr3_aa: CASSPPGQSTNEQFF; cdr3_nt: TGTGCCAGCAGCCCTCCGGGACAGAGTACCAATGAGCAGTTCTTC; j_call: TRBJ2-1; d_call: TRBD1; v_call: TRBV7-9; clone_size: .
cdr3_aa: CASSYAENTGELFF; cdr3_nt: TGTGCCAGCAGTTACGCAGAGAACACCGGGGAGCTGTTTTTT; j_call: TRBJ2-2; d_call: .; v_call: TRBV6-5; clone_size: .
cdr3_aa: CAWGGQGIEKLFF; cdr3_nt: TGTGCCTGGGGGGGACAGGGGATTGAAAAACTGTTTTTT; j_call: TRBJ1-4; d_call: TRBD1; v_call: TRBV30; clone_size: .
cdr3_aa: CASSPGTSGTDTQYF; cdr3_nt: TGCGCCAGCAGCCCAGGGACTAGCGGGACAGATACGCAGTATTTT; j_call: TRBJ2-3; d_call: TRBD2; v_call: TRBV4-1; clone_size: .
cdr3_aa: CASGLYVGTGTEAFF; cdr3_nt: TGTGCTAGTGGTTTGTATGTCGGGACAGGGACTGAAGCTTTCTTT; j_call: TRBJ1-1; d_call: TRBD1; v_call: TRBV12-5; clone_size: .
cdr3_aa: CASSVRPGANTGELFF; cdr3_nt: TGTGCCAGCAGCGTCCGGCCGGGTGCGAACACCGGGGAGCTGTTTTTT; j_call: TRBJ2-2; d_call: .; v_call: TRBV9; clone_size: few
cdr3_aa: CASSRRSMGLAAGGETQYF; cdr3_nt: TGTGCCAGCAGCCGAAGATCTATGGGACTAGCGGCGGGAGGGGAGACCCAGTACTTC; j_call: TRBJ2-5; d_call: TRBD2; v_call: TRBV5-5; clone_size: .
cdr3_aa: CASRSWGRVSSEQYF; cdr3_nt: TGTGCCAGCAGGTCCTGGGGGAGGGTGAGTAGCGAGCAGTACTTC; j_call: TRBJ2-7; d_call: TRBD2; v_call: TRBV27; clone_size: .
cdr3_aa: CASSMGVGYGYTF; cdr3_nt: TGTGCCAGTAGTATGGGAGTCGGGTATGGCTACACCTTC; j_call: TRBJ1-2; d_call: .; v_call: TRBV19; clone_size: few
cdr3_aa: CAWSSGYLEPQHF; cdr3_nt: TGTGCCTGGAGTTCGGGGTATCTGGAGCCCCAGCATTTT; j_call: TRBJ1-5; d_call: .; v_call: TRBV30; clone_size: once
cdr3_aa: CASSKVEARGRNTIYF; cdr3_nt: TGTGCCAGCAGCAAAGTAGAAGCCAGGGGGAGGAACACCATATATTTT; j_call: TRBJ1-3; d_call: .; v_call: TRBV21-1; clone_size: .
cdr3_aa: CASSLKVAVTDTQYF; cdr3_nt: TGTGCCAGCAGCTTGAAAGTGGCGGTCACAGATACGCAGTATTTT; j_call: TRBJ2-3; d_call: .; v_call: TRBV5-4; clone_size: .
cdr3_aa: CASSLNRPYEQYF; cdr3_nt: TGTGCCAGCAGTTTAAACAGACCCTACGAGCAGTACTTC; j_call: TRBJ2-7; d_call: .; v_call: TRBV28; clone_size: once
cdr3_aa: CASSLAARTGGETQYF; cdr3_nt: TGTGCCAGCAGCTTAGCAGCCAGGACGGGGGGAGAGACCCAGTACTTC; j_call: TRBJ2-5; d_call: TRBD2; v_call: TRBV7-2; clone_size: few
cdr3_aa: CASSLEAGAGSYNEQFF; cdr3_nt: TGCGCCAGCAGCTTGGAGGCGGGTGCGGGCTCCTACAATGAGCAGTTCTTC; j_call: TRBJ2-1; d_call: .; v_call: TRBV5-1; clone_size: .
cdr3_aa: CASSRTGDDEKLFF; cdr3_nt: TGTGCCAGCAGCCGGACAGGTGACGATGAAAAACTGTTTTTT; j_call: TRBJ1-4; d_call: TRBD1; v_call: TRBV7-9; clone_size: few
cdr3_aa: CASSLGAGGSSYEQYF; cdr3_nt: TGCGCCAGCAGCTTGGGGGCCGGGGGTAGCTCCTACGAGCAGTACTTC; j_call: TRBJ2-7; d_call: .; v_call: TRBV5-1; clone_size: .
cdr3_aa: CASSQFGGLNNQPQHF; cdr3_nt: TGTGCCAGTAGCCAGTTTGGTGGACTGAATAATCAGCCCCAGCATTTT; j_call: TRBJ1-5; d_call: .; v_call: TRBV19; clone_size: .
cdr3_aa: CASSLGANYGYTF; cdr3_nt: TGTGCCAGCAGTCTAGGAGCTAACTATGGCTACACCTTC; j_call: TRBJ1-2; d_call: .; v_call: TRBV2; clone_size: .
cdr3_aa: CASGQPNEKLFF; cdr3_nt: TGCGCCAGCGGACAGCCTAATGAAAAACTGTTTTTT; j_call: TRBJ1-4; d_call: .; v_call: TRBV5-1; clone_size: .
cdr3_aa: CATRTSGMLEQYF; cdr3_nt: TGTGCCACTCGGACTAGCGGGATGCTCGAGCAGTACTTC; j_call: TRBJ2-7; d_call: TRBD2; v_call: TRBV19; clone_size: once
cdr3_aa: CASSQTGGFREKLFF; cdr3_nt: TGCGCCAGCAGCCAAACGGGGGGTTTTCGAGAAAAACTGTTTTTT; j_call: TRBJ1-4; d_call: .; v_call: TRBV4-1; clone_size: .
cdr3_aa: CAVRESNQPQHF; cdr3_nt: TGTGCCGTACGGGAGAGCAATCAGCCCCAGCATTTT; j_call: TRBJ1-5; d_call: .; v_call: TRBV19; clone_size: .
cdr3_aa: CASSLSFPAGMVSNQPQHF; cdr3_nt: TGTGCCAGCAGTTTATCATTTCCCGCCGGGATGGTAAGCAATCAGCCCCAGCATTTT; j_call: TRBJ1-5; d_call: .; v_call: TRBV27; clone_size: .
cdr3_aa: CATSGQLNQPQHF; cdr3_nt: TGTGCCACCAGTGGACAGCTCAATCAGCCCCAGCATTTT; j_call: TRBJ1-5; d_call: .; v_call: TRBV15; clone_size: .